Below, 22 T cell receptor beta chains from the same sample are listed, as sequenced in a study of control samples from healthy donors and cancer patients. Profiling relied on immunoSEQ multiplex PCR, and the TCRdb table lists in-frame clones only, not all of them. The sample contains 100,000 to 150,000 clones, roughly 84% of which appear only once. Source material: blood. The receptors stem from a man aged 18-30 years in good health.

This clone appeared once. The DNA of the CDR3 is TGTGCCAGTAGTCCTACGATCGACGGTGAGCAGTTCTTC. Its protein product is CASSPTIDGEQFF. This rearrangement joins TRBV19 to TRBJ2-1; D unresolved. CDR3 length equals 13 residues. Germline V gene data show CDR1 as LNHDA and CDR2 as SQIVND (reference sequence). Trimming removed 5 bases at V and 9 bases at J, with 14 bases between.

The CDR3 DNA sequence: TGTGCCAGCAGGGATCAATCGGCCTCCTACGAGCAGTACTTC. Protein: CASRDQSASYEQYF. The chain combines TRBV27 with TRBJ2-7; D ambiguous. V was shortened by 6 bases and J by 0 bases, with 12 bases between the two germline ends. Germline V gene sequence: CDR1 MNHEY, CDR2 SMNVEV (reference sequence). CDR3 length equals 14 residues.

V gene TRBV7-8 combines with J gene TRBJ2-5, with TRBD2 matching over 11 bases. The CDR3 is 19 amino acids. The trim removed 2 bases at V and 1 base at J, leaving 12 bases unmatched. Per the germline V gene, CDR1 is SGHVS and CDR2 is FQNEAQ. CDR3 residues: CASSLRISGRARTQETQYF. DNA for the CDR3: TGTGCCAGCAGCTTACGTATTAGCGGGAGGGCCCGAACCCAAGAGACCCAGTACTTC.

The rearrangement joins TRBV7-3 to TRBJ2-2; D ambiguous. The CDR3 has 14 amino acids. The germline V and J ends were trimmed by 4 bases and 5 bases, with 11 bases remaining between them. Germline lookup yields CDR1 SGHTA and CDR2 FQGTGA. Here the CDR3 DNA reads TGTGCCAGCAGCTCGTCTTGGGGAACCGGGGAGCTGTTTTTT. Encoded protein: CASSSSWGTGELFF.

There are a few counts of this clone. The genes are TRBV10-3 and TRBJ2-3, with D hard to call. Germline CDR1 ENHRY, CDR2 SYGVKD. Trimming removed 4 bases at V and 0 bases at J, with 14 bases between. The CDR3 extends over 16 amino acids. CDR3 DNA sequence: TGTGCCATCAGTGCAAACCGGAGAACTAGCACAGATACGCAGTATTTT. Its translation: CAISANRRTSTDTQYF.

As DNA, the CDR3 is TGTGCCAGCAGCTCCCCGCCGTGGACATCCGACGAGCAGTACTTC. This sequence encodes CASSSPPWTSDEQYF. The chain combines TRBV7-8 with TRBJ2-7, with D tentatively TRBD1 (5 bases). The CDR3 spans 15 residues. Trimming took off 4 bases at V and 5 bases at J, with 18 bases between the two ends. CDR1 is SGHVS and CDR2 is FQNEAQ in the germline V gene.

The chain has TRBV6-2 or TRBV6-3 and TRBJ2-1; 12 nucleotides line up with TRBD2. Trimming cost V 6 bases and J 0 bases; bases outside gene matches: 6. The CDR3 has 17 amino acids. Germline loops: CDR1 MNHEY, CDR2 SVGEGT. The CDR3: CASSGLAGQSSYNEQFF. The CDR3 DNA follows: TGTGCCAGCAGCGGACTAGCGGGACAGAGCTCCTACAATGAGCAGTTCTTC.

Written as DNA, the CDR3 is TGTGCCAGCAGCCCAGGGGGGTCAGGTGAAGCTTTCTTT. It encodes CASSPGGSGEAFF. The chain combines TRBV12-3 or TRBV12-4 with TRBJ1-1; 7 nucleotides line up with TRBD1. The CDR3 extends over 13 amino acids. The ends lost 6 bases at V and 7 bases at J; junction bases unmatched: 8.

The chain recombines TRBV6-5 with TRBJ1-1, with a weak D call TRBD1 (5 bases). Trimming pared 6 bases from V and 10 bases from J, leaving 15 bases between. This CDR3 is 12 amino acids long. In germline, CDR1 is MNHEY, CDR2 SVGAGI. CDR3 DNA sequence: TGTGCCAGCAGAATAACGGACACAAGAGCTTTCTTT. This codes for CASRITDTRAFF.

As for this clone: This sample also contains other DNA sequences that code for the same CDR3. The chain carries TRBV19 and TRBJ2-1; either TRBD1 or TRBD2 may fit D (7 bases each). V shed 10 bases and J shed 3 bases, with 19 bases lying between them. The germline V gene has CDR1 LNHDA and CDR2 SQIVND (reference sequence). The CDR3 contains 15 residues. In nucleotides, the CDR3 is TGTGCCACCGGGACAGCGGGGCTAGTCTACAATGAGCAGTTCTTC. The encoded protein is CATGTAGLVYNEQFF.

This chain connects TRBV13 to TRBJ2-1; TRBD1 agrees at 8 bases. The CDR3 runs to 17 residues. V gave up 4 bases and J gave up 4 bases; unmatched junction bases: 12. Germline V lookup: CDR1 PRHDT, CDR2 FYEKMQ (reference sequence). The CDR3 DNA sequence: TGTGCCAGCAGCTCGGATACCCGGGACAGGATGTACAATGAGCAGTTCTTC. This translates into CASSSDTRDRMYNEQFF.

CDR3 nucleotides: TGTGCCAGCAGACTGAATCAGGGGGCTGAGTTCTTC. This encodes CASRLNQGAEFF. The rearrangement joins TRBV27 to TRBJ2-1, with 8 bases that match TRBD1. CDR3 length equals 12 residues. Germline V gene data show CDR1 as MNHEY and CDR2 as SMNVEV (reference sequence). Trimming cost V 6 bases and J 14 bases; bases outside gene matches: 9.

This clone was recorded a few times. The chain carries TRBV6-5 and TRBJ1-3; the D gene is possibly TRBD1 (6 bases). This CDR3 has 15 residues. V lost 7 bases and J lost 3, with 16 bases in between. The germline V gene has CDR1 MNHEY and CDR2 SVGAGI. Written as DNA, the CDR3 is TGTGCCAGCACTCGAGGGGGGGGCAGTGGAAACACCATATATTTT. Translation gives CASTRGGGSGNTIYF.

This clone was found once. The rearrangement uses TRBV29-1 and TRBJ2-2, with D possibly being TRBD1 (6 bases). The CDR3 runs to 12 residues. Germline assignment: CDR1 SQVTM and CDR2 ANQGSEA. V gave up 5 bases and J gave up 4 bases, with 8 bases separating them. CDR3 in DNA: TGCAGCGTTTCCAGGGGCACCGGGGAGCTGTTTTTT. Translation gives CSVSRGTGELFF.

The chain uses TRBV6-5 and TRBJ2-1; D is possibly TRBD2 (5 bases). The CDR3 is 16 amino acids. Germline CDR1 and CDR2: MNHEY and SVGAGI. V was pared by 0 bases and J by 7 bases, with 16 bases between. As DNA, the CDR3 is TGTGCCAGCAGTTACTCCCCCTCGGGCTCGGGGAATGAGCAGTTCTTC. It yields the protein CASSYSPSGSGNEQFF.

V gene TRBV4-1 combines with J gene TRBJ2-3; TRBD2 is a possible D gene (6 bases). V lost 0 bases and J 2 bases, leaving 12 bases between the germline ends. This CDR3 has 16 residues. Germline V gives CDR1 MGHRA, CDR2 YSYEKL. The CDR3 sequence: CASSQDSSATTDTQYF. The CDR3 bases are TGCGCCAGCAGCCAAGACTCTAGCGCTACCACAGATACGCAGTATTTT.

This clone has just one count. The chain employs TRBV25-1 and TRBJ1-1, with 9 bases lining up with TRBD1. Germline loops: CDR1 MGHDK, CDR2 SYGVNS. The V gene end was trimmed by 6 bases and the J gene end by 2 bases; junction bases not matched to a gene: 10. This CDR3 contains 16 residues. DNA for the CDR3: TGTGCCAGCAGCTCCCTACAGGGGGCGAGAAACACTGAAGCTTTCTTT. Translated: CASSSLQGARNTEAFF. Filled out from reference TRBV25-1 and TRBJ1-1, the complete variable domain reads EADIYQTPRYLVIGTGKKITLECSQTMGHDKMYWYQQDPGMELHLIHYSYGVNSTEKGDLSSESTVSRIRTEHFPLTLESARPSHTSQYLCASSSLQGARNTEAFFGQGTRLTVV.

V and J are TRBV11-2 and TRBJ1-2; D not resolved. The CDR3 sequence is 15 residues long. V lost 4 bases to trimming and J lost 5 bases, with 17 bases between them. From germline, CDR1 is SGHAT and CDR2 FQNNGV. CDR3 region: CASSSTRGKSYGYTF. The CDR3 bases are TGTGCCAGCAGCTCGACAAGAGGGAAAAGTTATGGCTACACCTTC. Combining the CDR3 with reference TRBV11-2 and TRBJ1-2 gives the whole variable domain EAGVAQSPRYKIIEKRQSVAFWCNPISGHATLYWYQQILGQGPKLLIQFQNNGVVDDSQLPKDRFSAERLKGVDSTLKIQPAKLEDSAVYLCASSSTRGKSYGYTFGSGTRLTVV.

This clone appeared a few times. The rearrangement links TRBV11-2 to TRBJ1-5, with 7 bases that match TRBD1. The V gene's germline CDR1 is SGHAT and CDR2 FQNNGV. J was trimmed by 7 bases and V by 5 bases; bases with no gene match: 14. The CDR3 loop spans 16 amino acids. DNA for the CDR3: TGTGCCAGCAGCGACCAAAAAGGGGGCGCGGGGCAGCCCCAGCATTTT. Its translation is CASSDQKGGAGQPQHF. The full variable domain, its missing parts supplied by reference TRBV11-2 and TRBJ1-5, is EAGVAQSPRYKIIEKRQSVAFWCNPISGHATLYWYQQILGQGPKLLIQFQNNGVVDDSQLPKDRFSAERLKGVDSTLKIQPAKLEDSAVYLCASSDQKGGAGQPQHFGDGTRLSIL.

The chain combines TRBV5-1 with TRBJ1-1; no clear D gene. Germline CDR1 SGHRS, CDR2 YFSETQ. The length of the CDR3 is 15 residues. V dropped 0 bases and J dropped 7 bases, with 16 bases sitting between them. The CDR3 spells CASSLDGPPAGEAFF. DNA for the CDR3: TGCGCCAGCAGCTTGGATGGCCCTCCCGCGGGTGAAGCTTTCTTT.

The sample holds one count of this clone. The chain employs TRBV5-1 and TRBJ2-1; 11 bases align to TRBD2. V trimming: 6 bases; J trimming: 0 bases; junction bases outside the gene matches: 20. CDR1 is SGHRS and CDR2 is YFSETQ in the germline V gene. The CDR3 has 21 amino acids. CDR3 residues: CASTLSPGLAEIRSSYNEQFF. In DNA form, the CDR3 reads TGCGCCAGCACTCTATCCCCGGGACTAGCGGAAATAAGAAGCTCCTACAATGAGCAGTTCTTC.

Points on this clone: Other nucleotide sequences in the sample specify the same CDR3. The chain recombines TRBV14 with TRBJ1-2, with TRBD1 identical over 10 bases. CDR1 is SGHDN, CDR2 FVKESK, per germline. J was trimmed by 5 bases and V by 5 bases; bases with no gene match: 5. The CDR3 runs to 14 residues. CDR3 nucleotide sequence: TGTGCCAGCAGCAGGGACAGGGGAGGATATGGCTACACCTTC. It is translated as CASSRDRGGYGYTF.